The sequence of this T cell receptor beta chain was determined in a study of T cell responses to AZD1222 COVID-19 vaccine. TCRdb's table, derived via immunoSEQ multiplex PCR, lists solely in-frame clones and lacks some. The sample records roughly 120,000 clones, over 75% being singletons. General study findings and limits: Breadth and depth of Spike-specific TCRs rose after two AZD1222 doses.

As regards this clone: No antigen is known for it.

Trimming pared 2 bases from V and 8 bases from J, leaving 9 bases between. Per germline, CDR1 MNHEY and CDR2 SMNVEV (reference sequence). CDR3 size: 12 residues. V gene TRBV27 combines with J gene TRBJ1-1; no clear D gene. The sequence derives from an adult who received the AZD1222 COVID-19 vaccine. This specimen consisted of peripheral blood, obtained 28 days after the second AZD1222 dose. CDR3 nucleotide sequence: TGTGCCAGCAGTTTAGGGGAGGGAGAAGCTTTCTTT. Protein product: CASSLGEGEAFF.